The entry below describes one T cell receptor (beta chain). Its antigen remains unidentified. Trimming cost V 1 base and J 0 bases, with 7 bases left between them. This CDR3 region has 14 residues. CDR1 is SGHDT, CDR2 YYEEEE, per germline. The data stem from a study of T cell therapy after organ transplantation. Study summary: Expansion used a peptide pool of 30 HLA class I and II CMV epitopes. The study, taken as a whole, reports: Reconstitution after therapy seemingly combined transferred and product-undetected endogenous clonotypes.

The protocol was immunoSEQ multiplex PCR, while the TCRdb copy is restricted to in-frame clones and leaves out a portion. The repertoire includes over 1,500 clones, around four fifths of them detected once, and roughly 19% sits in the top ten. The TCR sequence derives from a human patient who had received a solid organ transplant and had CMV disease. Source: CD8+ T cells from blood, taken before autologous CMV-specific T cell therapy. The gene calls are TRBV5-6 and TRBJ1-2; D ambiguous. CDR3 region: CASSLKQANYGYTF. CDR3 DNA sequence: TGTGCCAGCAGCTTGAAACAAGCTAACTATGGCTACACCTTC. Looking up the rest from reference TRBV5-6 and TRBJ1-2 gives the full variable domain: DAGVTQSPTHLIKTRGQQVTLRCSPKSGHDTVSWYQQALGQGPQFIFQYYEEEERQRGNFPDRFSGHQFPNYSSELNVNALLLGDSALYLCASSLKQANYGYTFGSGTRLTVV.